This T cell receptor beta chain was recovered during a study of T cell responses to AZD1222 COVID-19 vaccine. Study-level findings and limits: Only six individuals given AZD1222 were seropositive at baseline. Most donors were white British, females outnumbered males, and clonal diversity was possibly underestimated.

Germline V gives CDR1 KGHSH, CDR2 LQKENI. The CDR3 covers 12 residues. This clone was picked up many times. Its specificity is unknown. Relative to the germline gene, one junction end is altered; a read error may explain this. Here immunoSEQ multiplex PCR was the method, and the copy in TCRdb shows in-frame clones only, minus some. Here the sample spans over 130,000 clones, more than 85% being singletons. This chain connects TRBV18 to TRBJ2-7, with 7 bases aligning to TRBD1. The clonotype comes from an adult who received the AZD1222 COVID-19 vaccine. The specimen was peripheral blood, collected 28 days after the second AZD1222 dose. Written as DNA, the CDR3 is TGTGCCAGCTCACGCCCGGGACAGCCTTCGAACTTC. This translates into CASSRPGQPSNF.